The following is a TCR beta chain sequence with its context. Its antigen is still unknown. The germline V gene encodes CDR1 MDHEN and CDR2 SYDVKM. This CDR3 has 15 amino acids. J lost 6 bases, V lost 5 bases, and 11 bases had no gene match. These data belong to a study of response to subunit inactivated influenza vaccine. Study observations and caveats: The study's authors posited that every seasonal influenza vaccination enlists few new T cells.

TCRdb passed the RT-PCR reads through MiXCR, listing each CDR3 protein once. In the table there are 590,000 or so distinct CDR3 sequences, around 13% of which are singletons. The V gene is TRBV28, the J gene TRBJ2-5; 8 nucleotides line up with TRBD2. Sequenced material: PBMCs from blood, taken 14 to 15 days before vaccination. This clonotype was sampled from a man aged 50 to 59 who received an inactivated influenza vaccine. The CDR3 here is CASSGLADLVKTQYF. The DNA of the CDR3 is TGTGCCAGCAGTGGACTAGCTGATCTTGTGAAGACCCAGTACTTC.